Following are 32 T cell receptor beta chains from one sample sequenced in a study of siplizumab effects on memory and regulatory T cells. Repertoires were generated with immunoSEQ multiplex PCR, while TCRdb's copy carries only in-frame clones and drops some. Counted here are roughly 62,000 clones, approximately 95% occurring once; the ten biggest clones make up roughly two fifths. The specimen sequenced was CD8+ T cells sorted from blood. Receptor source: a human donor in good health.

The chain links TRBV29-1 to TRBJ2-3; D could derive from TRBD1 or TRBD2 (5 bases each). The ends were cut back, 3 bases at V and 0 bases at J, with 10 bases in the middle. CDR3 length: 14 residues. Germline CDR1 reads SQVTM; CDR2 reads ANQGSEA. In nucleotides, the CDR3 is TGCAGCGTTGAGAGGGGTCTGAGCACAGATACGCAGTATTTT. It specifies CSVERGLSTDTQYF.

V is TRBV27 and J is TRBJ2-1, with TRBD1 matching 8 bases. With V trimmed by 6 bases and J by 10 bases, 8 bases remained unmatched. Germline V gives CDR1 MNHEY, CDR2 SMNVEV (reference sequence). There are 13 residues in the CDR3. CDR3 residues: CASRDRERQEQFF. As DNA, the CDR3 is TGTGCCAGCAGGGACAGGGAGCGGCAGGAGCAGTTCTTC.

The gene calls are TRBV29-1 and TRBJ2-1, with 8 bases identical to TRBD2. Germline CDR1 reads SQVTM; CDR2 reads ANQGSEA. The CDR3 is made up of 14 amino acids. The V gene end was trimmed by 3 bases and the J gene end by 7 bases; junction bases not matched to a gene: 8. The CDR3 region is CSVEVGRGFNEQFF. The CDR3 bases are TGCAGCGTTGAGGTCGGGAGGGGTTTTAATGAGCAGTTCTTC.

V and J are TRBV7-3 and TRBJ1-1; D is ambiguous. There are 14 residues in the CDR3. Trimming stripped 5 bases from V and 1 base from J, with 11 bases between. The germline V gene has CDR1 SGHTA and CDR2 FQGTGA. For the CDR3, the DNA is TGTGCCAGCAGCACGGACGGAGAGAACACTGAAGCTTTCTTT. Translation: CASSTDGENTEAFF.

V gene TRBV15 combines with J gene TRBJ1-2, with D unclear. V was clipped by 0 bases and J by 0 bases, with 5 bases between them. The germline CDR1 and CDR2 sequences are LNHNV and YYDKDF (reference sequence). The CDR3 length is 14 residues. DNA of the CDR3: TGTGCCACCAGCAGAGATAACCCTAACTATGGCTACACCTTC. Its translation is CATSRDNPNYGYTF.

The V gene is TRBV27, the J gene TRBJ2-1; D is unresolved. The CDR3 runs 13 residues. The germline V and J ends were trimmed by 5 bases and 0 bases, with 5 bases remaining between them. Looked up from germline, CDR1 is MNHEY and CDR2 is SMNVEV (reference sequence). CDR3 residues: CASSHSSYNEQFF. The CDR3, as DNA: TGTGCCAGCAGTCATAGCTCCTACAATGAGCAGTTCTTC.

The chain employs TRBV16 and TRBJ1-1; no definite D call. Per the germline V gene, CDR1 is KGHSY and CDR2 is FQNENV. Trimming stripped 0 bases from V and 4 bases from J, with 12 bases between. The CDR3 extends over 15 amino acids. The CDR3 bases are TGTGCCAGCAGCCAATCGGAGGCTGGGAGCACTGAAGCTTTCTTT. It specifies CASSQSEAGSTEAFF. The entire variable domain, with the rest obtained from reference TRBV16 and TRBJ1-1, is as follows: GEEVAQTPKHLVRGEGQKAKLYCAPIKGHSYVFWYQQVLKNEFKFLISFQNENVFDETGMPKERFSAKCLPNSPCSLEIQATKLEDSAVYFCASSQSEAGSTEAFFGQGTRLTVV.

The rearrangement joins TRBV25-1 to TRBJ2-1, with TRBD2 matching 10 bases. The CDR3 is made up of 14 amino acids. V lost 5 bases, J lost 3 bases, and 1 base stayed unmatched. The germline gives CDR1 MGHDK, CDR2 SYGVNS. CDR3 DNA sequence: TGTGCCAGCAGTAGCGGGAGGGGCTACAATGAGCAGTTCTTC. It translates to CASSSGRGYNEQFF.

The V call is TRBV4-1, the J call TRBJ2-7; 9 bases map to TRBD2. The germline V gene encodes CDR1 MGHRA and CDR2 YSYEKL. The CDR3 is made up of 13 amino acids. Trimming removed 4 bases from V and 6 bases from J; junction bases left unmatched: 4. DNA for the CDR3: TGCGCCAGCAGCCTCAGCGGGAGGTCCGAGCAGTACTTC. It translates to CASSLSGRSEQYF.

The genes are TRBV27 and TRBJ1-4; tentative D call: TRBD1 (5 bases). Germline V gives CDR1 MNHEY, CDR2 SMNVEV (reference sequence). CDR3 length equals 16 residues. V shed 5 bases and J shed 4 bases, with 17 bases lying between them. CDR3 DNA: TGTGCCAGCAGTCCGTTGTCCGGCAGGGATAATGAAAAACTGTTTTTT. Encoded protein: CASSPLSGRDNEKLFF.

The table lists this clone with a count of one. This chain uses TRBV9 with TRBJ1-1; D remains ambiguous. Germline V gene lookup returns CDR1 SGDLS and CDR2 YYNGEE. The CDR3 runs 13 residues. V lost 6 bases and J 0 bases, leaving 9 bases between the germline ends. The CDR3 DNA is TGTGCCAGCACCCGTGGGATGAACACTGAAGCTTTCTTT. It yields the protein CASTRGMNTEAFF.

The J gene is TRBJ2-2, the V gene TRBV28; the match to TRBD2 covers 7 bases. The ends lost 3 bases at V and 7 bases at J; junction bases unmatched: 8. The CDR3 has 15 residues. Germline CDR1 and CDR2: MDHEN and SYDVKM. As DNA, the CDR3 is TGTGCCAGCAGTTTCGAGACTAGCATCGGCGGGGAGCTGTTTTTT. Amino acids: CASSFETSIGGELFF. The entire variable domain, with the rest obtained from reference TRBV28 and TRBJ2-2, is as follows: DVKVTQSSRYLVKRTGEKVFLECVQDMDHENMFWYRQDPGLGLRLIYFSYDVKMKEKGDIPEGYSVSREKKERFSLILESASTNQTSMYLCASSFETSIGGELFFGEGSRLTVL.

In its sample, this clone was seen once. V and J are TRBV19 and TRBJ2-2; D is uncertain. Trimming pared 1 base from V and 3 bases from J, leaving 6 bases between. The CDR3 contains 14 residues. Germline CDR1 is LNHDA and CDR2 is SQIVND (reference sequence). In DNA, the CDR3 is TGTGCCAGTAGTATAGGGGGATACACCGGGGAGCTGTTTTTT. It codes for CASSIGGYTGELFF. Together with reference TRBV19 and TRBJ2-2, the CDR3 gives the full variable domain: DGGITQSPKYLFRKEGQNVTLSCEQNLNHDAMYWYRQDPGQGLRLIYYSQIVNDFQKGDIAEGYSVSREKKESFPLTVTSAQKNPTAFYLCASSIGGYTGELFFGEGSRLTVL.

The chain combines TRBV11-2 with TRBJ1-2; D gene uncertain. This CDR3 contains 14 residues. Trimming stripped 4 bases from V and 8 bases from J, with 17 bases between. Germline loops: CDR1 SGHAT, CDR2 FQNNGV. Here the CDR3 DNA reads TGTGCCAGCAGCTATTCGACGGCCCTGGGAGGCTACACCTTC. This gives the protein CASSYSTALGGYTF.

The chain has TRBV28 and TRBJ1-2, with D tentatively TRBD1 (6 bases). V was pared by 4 bases and J by 2 bases, with 17 bases between. The CDR3 totals 16 residues. Germline loops: CDR1 MDHEN, CDR2 SYDVKM. The CDR3 loop reads CASSYGQSRSNYGYTF. CDR3 DNA sequence: TGTGCCAGCAGTTATGGACAGAGCCGATCAAACTATGGCTACACCTTC.

This chain joins TRBV19 and TRBJ2-1; TRBD2 matches 7 bases. Unmatched junction bases numbered 14, after V lost 3 bases and J lost 9 bases. This CDR3 comprises 16 residues. Germline V gene lookup returns CDR1 LNHDA and CDR2 SQIVND (reference sequence). The CDR3 region is CASSIVPFLGEGEQFF. CDR3 coding DNA: TGTGCCAGTAGTATCGTCCCGTTTCTGGGGGAGGGTGAGCAGTTCTTC.

The chain recombines TRBV10-3 with TRBJ2-7; D is perhaps TRBD2 (5 bases). This CDR3 has 12 residues. Trimming left V 9 bases short and J 5 bases short, with 14 bases between. CDR1 is ENHRY and CDR2 is SYGVKD in the germline V gene. CDR3 loop: CAMAPSGNEQYF. CDR3 in DNA: TGTGCCATGGCACCCAGCGGCAACGAGCAGTACTTC.

In its sample, this clone was seen once. V and J are TRBV9 and TRBJ2-1; 10 nucleotides align to TRBD2. Looked up from germline, CDR1 is SGDLS and CDR2 is YYNGEE. The CDR3 runs 15 residues. V trimming: 3 bases; J trimming: 6 bases; junction bases outside the gene matches: 6. This CDR3 is CASSASGRVGNEQFF. In nucleotides, the CDR3 is TGTGCCAGCAGCGCAAGCGGGAGGGTCGGCAATGAGCAGTTCTTC.

The chain combines TRBV19 with TRBJ2-2; 8 bases map to TRBD1. Trimming cost V 11 bases and J 6 bases; bases outside gene matches: 8. The CDR3 covers 13 residues. Germline values: CDR1 LNHDA, CDR2 SQIVND (reference sequence). The CDR3 nucleotides read TGTGCCGGGGCGGACAGGGAAGCCGGGGAGCTGTTTTTT. As protein: CAGADREAGELFF.

This chain joins TRBV30 and TRBJ2-3; weak D call: TRBD1 (5 bases). CDR1 and CDR2 from the germline V gene are GTSNPN and SVGIG (reference sequence). The CDR3 sequence is 14 residues long. The ends were cut back, 5 bases at V and 0 bases at J, with 12 bases in the middle. The CDR3 DNA is TGTGCCTGGGGAACAGGCGCTAGCACAGATACGCAGTATTTT. This codes for CAWGTGASTDTQYF.

The V call is TRBV9, the J call TRBJ2-5, with TRBD2 as a possible D gene (6 bases). V lost 0 bases and J 4 bases, leaving 13 bases between the germline ends. Germline V lookup: CDR1 SGDLS, CDR2 YYNGEE. This CDR3 comprises 15 residues. As DNA, the CDR3 is TGTGCCAGCAGCGTAGTCGGGAGTGCACGAGAGACCCAGTACTTC. It specifies CASSVVGSARETQYF.

V and J are TRBV27 and TRBJ2-1; 9 bases align to TRBD1. The CDR3 is 15 amino acids. Germline V gives CDR1 MNHEY, CDR2 SMNVEV (reference sequence). Germline trimming cut 5 bases from V and 7 bases from J; bases unmatched to any gene: 9. The CDR3 loop reads CASSLRDRVGNEQFF. The CDR3 region has the DNA TGTGCCAGCAGTCTCCGGGACAGGGTTGGAAATGAGCAGTTCTTC.

This chain uses TRBV9 with TRBJ1-1; maybe TRBD1 (5 bases). The CDR3 runs 15 residues. The germline CDR1 and CDR2 sequences are SGDLS and YYNGEE. The V and J ends lost 4 bases and 0 bases respectively, with 13 bases between them. The CDR3 DNA follows: TGTGCCAGCAGCCCTGGGGGGGGATTGAACACTGAAGCTTTCTTT. Amino acid sequence: CASSPGGGLNTEAFF.

The chain has TRBV2 and TRBJ2-7; D is unresolved. V was cut by 5 bases and J by 3 bases, with 23 bases left in between. Germline V gene data show CDR1 as SNHLY and CDR2 as FYNNEI. The CDR3 loop spans 17 amino acids. CDR3 bases: TGTGCCAGCAGTTACACGGAATTGGACCCCTACAACTACGAGCAGTACTTC. It is translated as CASSYTELDPYNYEQYF.

This clone showed up just a few times. Its ends do not fully match the called genes, so a read error is possible. The V gene is TRBV30, the J gene TRBJ1-1; D may be TRBD1 (5 bases). Germline V lookup: CDR1 GTSNPN, CDR2 SVGIG (reference sequence). The CDR3 length is 10 residues. CDR3 region: CAWEDTEAFF. The CDR3 DNA is TGTGCCTGGGAGGACACGGAAGCTTTCTTT.

The chain joins TRBV4-3 to TRBJ2-6, with unresolved D. The ends were cut back, 0 bases at V and 0 bases at J, with 15 bases in the middle. The CDR3 has 19 amino acids. The germline V gene encodes CDR1 LGHNA and CDR2 YSLEER. The CDR3 reads CASSQDQYMASSGANVLTF. The CDR3 coding sequence is TGCGCCAGCAGCCAAGATCAGTATATGGCGAGCTCTGGGGCCAACGTCCTGACTTTC.

The genes are TRBV27 and TRBJ2-7; tentative D call: TRBD2 (5 bases). CDR1 is MNHEY, CDR2 SMNVEV, per germline (reference sequence). The CDR3 totals 15 residues. V was trimmed by 3 bases and J by 0 bases, leaving 12 bases between them. Here the CDR3 reads CASSFRGSVSYEQYF. The DNA of the CDR3 is TGTGCCAGCAGTTTTCGCGGGTCGGTCTCCTACGAGCAGTACTTC.

The chain links TRBV10-1 to TRBJ2-1, with D maybe TRBD2 (5 bases). The CDR3 loop spans 13 amino acids. Germline CDR1 is WNHNN and CDR2 is SYGVQD (reference sequence). V gave up 6 bases and J gave up 2 bases, with 8 bases separating them. The CDR3, as DNA: TGCGCCAGCAGCACCGGGGCCTACAATGAGCAGTTCTTC. It encodes CASSTGAYNEQFF.

The chain joins TRBV5-6 to TRBJ2-1; a weak D match, TRBD1 (6 bases). The CDR3 is made up of 15 amino acids. V was cut by 0 bases and J by 0 bases, with 7 bases left in between. Germline loops: CDR1 SGHDT, CDR2 YYEEEE. CDR3 DNA sequence: TGTGCCAGCAGCTTGGAGGGACACTCCTACAATGAGCAGTTCTTC. Translation: CASSLEGHSYNEQFF.

V gene TRBV12-5 combines with J gene TRBJ2-4; 9 nucleotides align to TRBD2. J was trimmed by 8 bases and V by 0 bases; bases with no gene match: 5. Germline loops: CDR1 LGHNT, CDR2 FRNRAP. The CDR3 is 15 residues long. CDR3 in DNA: TGTGCTAGTGGTTTGGTAGCGGGGGGCAGGGACATTCAGTACTTC. It specifies CASGLVAGGRDIQYF.

V usage is TRBV7-3 and J usage is TRBJ2-2, with 9 positions matching TRBD1. After removal of 4 bases from V and 4 bases from J, the junction contained 4 bases not matched to a gene. Germline CDR1 and CDR2: SGHTA and FQGTGA. There are 15 residues in the CDR3. The CDR3 sequence: CASSSRTGATGELFF. In nucleotides, the CDR3 is TGTGCCAGCAGCTCAAGGACAGGGGCCACCGGGGAGCTGTTTTTT.

The chain recombines TRBV10-1 with TRBJ2-7; the match to TRBD2 covers 11 bases. This CDR3 comprises 14 residues. The germline CDR1 and CDR2 sequences are WNHNN and SYGVQD (reference sequence). J gave up 5 bases and V 6 bases, and 6 bases lay outside the gene matches. CDR3: CASSPTSGSHEQYF. Here the CDR3 DNA reads TGCGCCAGCAGCCCCACTAGCGGGAGTCACGAGCAGTACTTC.